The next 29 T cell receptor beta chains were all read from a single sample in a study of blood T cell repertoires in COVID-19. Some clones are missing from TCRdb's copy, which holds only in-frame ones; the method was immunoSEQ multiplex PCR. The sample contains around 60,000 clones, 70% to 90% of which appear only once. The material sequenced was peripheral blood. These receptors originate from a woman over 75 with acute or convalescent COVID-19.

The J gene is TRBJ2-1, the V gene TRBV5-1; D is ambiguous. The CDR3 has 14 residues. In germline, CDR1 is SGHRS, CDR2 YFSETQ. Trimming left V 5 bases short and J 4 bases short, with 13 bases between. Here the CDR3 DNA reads TGCGCCAGCAGTTCGATAGCAGCTTACAATGAGCAGTTCTTC. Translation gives CASSSIAAYNEQFF.

The CDR3: CASSPLSGAYNEQFF. In DNA form, the CDR3 reads TGTGCCAGCAGCCCCCTTAGCGGGGCTTACAATGAGCAGTTCTTC. The J gene is TRBJ2-1, the V gene TRBV7-8; 8 positions match TRBD2. The CDR3 sequence is 15 residues long. The germline V gene has CDR1 SGHVS and CDR2 FQNEAQ. V trimming: 5 bases; J trimming: 4 bases; junction bases outside the gene matches: 7.

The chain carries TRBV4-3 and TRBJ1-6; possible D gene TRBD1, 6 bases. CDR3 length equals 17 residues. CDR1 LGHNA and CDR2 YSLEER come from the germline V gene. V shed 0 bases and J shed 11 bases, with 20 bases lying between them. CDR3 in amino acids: CASSQDQPGARAAPLHF. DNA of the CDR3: TGCGCCAGCAGCCAAGATCAGCCAGGGGCGCGGGCGGCACCCCTCCACTTT.

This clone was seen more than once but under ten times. In DNA form, the CDR3 reads TGCGCCAGCAGCTTTCAGGGTACTAATTCACCCCTCCACTTT. Encoded protein: CASSFQGTNSPLHF. The rearrangement links TRBV5-1 to TRBJ1-6; a weak D match, TRBD1 (5 bases). In germline, CDR1 is SGHRS, CDR2 YFSETQ. The V gene lost 2 bases and the J gene lost 6 bases, with 9 bases spanning the gap. The CDR3 loop spans 14 amino acids. The variable domain in full, with the rest retrieved from reference TRBV5-1 and TRBJ1-6, is KAGVTQTPRYLIKTRGQQVTLSCSPISGHRSVSWYQQTPGQGLQFLFEYFSETQRNKGNFPGRFSGRQFSNSRSEMNVSTLELGDSALYLCASSFQGTNSPLHFGNGTRLTVT.

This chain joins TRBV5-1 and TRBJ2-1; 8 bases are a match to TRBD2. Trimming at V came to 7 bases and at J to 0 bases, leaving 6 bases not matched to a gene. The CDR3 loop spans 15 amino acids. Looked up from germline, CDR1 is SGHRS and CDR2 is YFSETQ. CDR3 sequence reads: CASYSGTHSYNEQFF. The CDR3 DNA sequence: TGCGCCAGCTATAGCGGGACGCACTCCTACAATGAGCAGTTCTTC.

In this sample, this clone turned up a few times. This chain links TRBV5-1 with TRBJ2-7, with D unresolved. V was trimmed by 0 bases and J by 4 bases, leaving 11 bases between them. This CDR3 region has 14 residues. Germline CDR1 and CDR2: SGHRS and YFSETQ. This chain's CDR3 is CASSLVAQAYEQYF. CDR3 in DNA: TGCGCCAGCAGCTTGGTTGCCCAGGCATACGAGCAGTACTTC. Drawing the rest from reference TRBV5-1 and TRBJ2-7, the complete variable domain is KAGVTQTPRYLIKTRGQQVTLSCSPISGHRSVSWYQQTPGQGLQFLFEYFSETQRNKGNFPGRFSGRQFSNSRSEMNVSTLELGDSALYLCASSLVAQAYEQYFGPGTRLTVT.

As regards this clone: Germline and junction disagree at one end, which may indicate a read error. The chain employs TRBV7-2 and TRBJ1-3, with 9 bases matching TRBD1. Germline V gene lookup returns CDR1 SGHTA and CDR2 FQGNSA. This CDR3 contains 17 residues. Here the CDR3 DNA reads TGTGCCAGCAGCTTAGTGTTGGACAGGGGCTCTGGAAATACCATATATTTT. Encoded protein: CASSLVLDRGSGNTIYF.

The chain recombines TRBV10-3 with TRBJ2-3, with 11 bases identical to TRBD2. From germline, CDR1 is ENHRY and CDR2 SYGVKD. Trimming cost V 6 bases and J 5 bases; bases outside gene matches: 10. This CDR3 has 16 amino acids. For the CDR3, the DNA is TGTGCCATCAGGAGCCCAAGGCTAGCGGGAGGAGATACGCAGTATTTT. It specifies CAIRSPRLAGGDTQYF.

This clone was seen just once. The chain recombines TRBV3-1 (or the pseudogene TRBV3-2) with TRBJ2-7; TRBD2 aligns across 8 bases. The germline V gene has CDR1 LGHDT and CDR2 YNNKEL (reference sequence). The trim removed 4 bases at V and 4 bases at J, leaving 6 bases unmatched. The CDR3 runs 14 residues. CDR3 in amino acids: CASSRSSGTYEQYF. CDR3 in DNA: TGTGCCAGCAGCCGAAGTAGCGGGACTTACGAGCAGTACTTC.

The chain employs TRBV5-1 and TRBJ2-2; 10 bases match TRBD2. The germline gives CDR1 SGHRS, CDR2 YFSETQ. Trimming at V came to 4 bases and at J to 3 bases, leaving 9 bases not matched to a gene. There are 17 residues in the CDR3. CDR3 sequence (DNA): TGCGCCAGCAGCCCCCTGTTAGCGGGGGGATACACCGGGGAGCTGTTTTTT. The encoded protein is CASSPLLAGGYTGELFF.

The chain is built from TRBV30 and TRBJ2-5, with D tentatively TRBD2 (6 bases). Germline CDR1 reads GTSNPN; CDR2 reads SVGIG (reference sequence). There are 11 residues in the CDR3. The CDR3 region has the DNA TGTGGGAGGAGGGTTCAAGAGACCCAGTACTTC. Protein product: CGRRVQETQYF.

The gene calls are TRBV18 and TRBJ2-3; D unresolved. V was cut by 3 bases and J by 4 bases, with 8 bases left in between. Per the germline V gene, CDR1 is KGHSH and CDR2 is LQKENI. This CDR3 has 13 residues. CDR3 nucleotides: TGTGCCAGCTCACCGGCAGAGGCAGATACGCAGTATTTT. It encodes CASSPAEADTQYF.

The CDR3 here is CASSQVRQRAIYF. In DNA, the CDR3 is TGTGCCAGCAGCCAAGTACGGCAGCGGGCCATATATTTT. The chain has TRBV3-1 (or the pseudogene TRBV3-2) and TRBJ1-3; D is unclear. V gave up 1 base and J gave up 11 bases, with 12 bases separating them. This CDR3 comprises 13 residues. Germline V gene sequence: CDR1 LGHDT, CDR2 YNNKEL (reference sequence).

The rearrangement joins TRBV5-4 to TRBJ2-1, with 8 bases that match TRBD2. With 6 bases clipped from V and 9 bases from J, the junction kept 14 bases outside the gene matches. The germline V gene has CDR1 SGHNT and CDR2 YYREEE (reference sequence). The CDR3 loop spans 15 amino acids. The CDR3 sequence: CASNLAGLDGREQFF. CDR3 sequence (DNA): TGTGCCAGCAACTTAGCGGGACTTGACGGCCGTGAGCAGTTCTTC. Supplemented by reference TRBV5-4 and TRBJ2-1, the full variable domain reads ETGVTQSPTHLIKTRGQQVTLRCSSQSGHNTVSWYQQALGQGPQFIFQYYREEENGRGNFPPRFSGLQFPNYSSELNVNALELDDSALYLCASNLAGLDGREQFFGPGTRLTVL.

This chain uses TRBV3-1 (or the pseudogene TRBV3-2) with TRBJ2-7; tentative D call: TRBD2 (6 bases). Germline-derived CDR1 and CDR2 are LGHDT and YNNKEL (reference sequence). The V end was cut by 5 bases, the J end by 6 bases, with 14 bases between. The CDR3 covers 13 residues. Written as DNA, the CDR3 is TGTGCCAGCAGCTATTACGGGGAGGCCGAGCAGTACTTC. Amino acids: CASSYYGEAEQYF.

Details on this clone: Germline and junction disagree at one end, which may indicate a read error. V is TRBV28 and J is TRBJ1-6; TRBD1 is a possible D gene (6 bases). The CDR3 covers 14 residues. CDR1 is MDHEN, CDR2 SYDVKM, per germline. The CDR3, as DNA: TGTGCCACCAGTAGGACAGAGTATAATTCACCCCTCCACTTT. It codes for CATSRTEYNSPLHF.

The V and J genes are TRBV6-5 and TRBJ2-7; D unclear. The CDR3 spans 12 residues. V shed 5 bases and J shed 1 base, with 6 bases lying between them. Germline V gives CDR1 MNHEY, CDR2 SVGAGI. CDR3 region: CASSLGSYEQYF. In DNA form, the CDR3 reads TGTGCCAGCAGTCTCGGGTCCTACGAGCAGTACTTC.

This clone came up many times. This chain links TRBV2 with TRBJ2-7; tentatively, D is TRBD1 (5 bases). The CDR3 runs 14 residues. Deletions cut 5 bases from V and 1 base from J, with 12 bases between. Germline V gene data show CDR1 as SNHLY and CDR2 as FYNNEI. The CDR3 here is CASSQDRISYEQYF. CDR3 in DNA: TGTGCCAGCAGTCAAGACAGAATTTCCTACGAGCAGTACTTC.

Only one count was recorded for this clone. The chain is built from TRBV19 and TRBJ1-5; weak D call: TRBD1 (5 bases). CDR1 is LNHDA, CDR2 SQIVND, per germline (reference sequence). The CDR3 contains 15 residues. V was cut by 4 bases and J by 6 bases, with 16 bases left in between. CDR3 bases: TGTGCCAGTAGTAGGGACTTTATGACCACTCAGCCCCAGCATTTT. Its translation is CASSRDFMTTQPQHF.

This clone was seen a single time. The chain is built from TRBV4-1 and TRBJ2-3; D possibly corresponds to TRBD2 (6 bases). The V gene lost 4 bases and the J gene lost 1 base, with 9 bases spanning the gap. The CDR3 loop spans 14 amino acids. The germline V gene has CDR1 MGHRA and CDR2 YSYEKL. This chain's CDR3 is CASSPGSGTDTQYF. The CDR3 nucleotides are TGCGCCAGCAGCCCCGGGAGCGGCACAGATACGCAGTATTTT.

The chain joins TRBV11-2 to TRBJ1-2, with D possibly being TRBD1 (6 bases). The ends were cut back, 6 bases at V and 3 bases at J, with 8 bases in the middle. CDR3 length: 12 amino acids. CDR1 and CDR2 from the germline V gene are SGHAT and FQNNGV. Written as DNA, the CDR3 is TGTGCCAGCAGGAGGACAGACTATGGCTACACCTTC. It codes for CASRRTDYGYTF.

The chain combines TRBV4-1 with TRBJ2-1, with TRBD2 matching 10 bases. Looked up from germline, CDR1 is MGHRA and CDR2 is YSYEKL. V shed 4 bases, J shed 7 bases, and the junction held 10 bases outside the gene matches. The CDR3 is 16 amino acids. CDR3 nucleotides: TGCGCCAGCAGCCTTTCCCCGGGACTAGCGAAGAATGAGCAGTTCTTC. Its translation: CASSLSPGLAKNEQFF.

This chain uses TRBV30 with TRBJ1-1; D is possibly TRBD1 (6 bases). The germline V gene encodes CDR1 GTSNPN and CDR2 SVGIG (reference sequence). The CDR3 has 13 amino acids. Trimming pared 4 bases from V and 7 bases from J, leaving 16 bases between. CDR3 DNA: TGTGCCTGGAAGTCCAGGGGTCGGAGTGAAGCTTTCTTT. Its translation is CAWKSRGRSEAFF.

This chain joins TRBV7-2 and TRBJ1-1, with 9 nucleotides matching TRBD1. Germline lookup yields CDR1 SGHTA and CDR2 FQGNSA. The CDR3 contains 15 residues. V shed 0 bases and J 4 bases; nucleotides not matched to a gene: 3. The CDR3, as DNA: TGTGCCAGCAGCTTAGCGCCGACAGGGGGCACTGAAGCTTTCTTT. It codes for CASSLAPTGGTEAFF.

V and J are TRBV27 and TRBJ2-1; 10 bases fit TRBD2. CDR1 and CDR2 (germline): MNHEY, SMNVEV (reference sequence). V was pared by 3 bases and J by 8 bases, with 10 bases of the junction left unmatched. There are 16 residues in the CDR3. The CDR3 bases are TGTGCCAGCAGTTTGGGGCGGACTAGCGGCATAGATGAGCAGTTCTTC. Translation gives CASSLGRTSGIDEQFF.

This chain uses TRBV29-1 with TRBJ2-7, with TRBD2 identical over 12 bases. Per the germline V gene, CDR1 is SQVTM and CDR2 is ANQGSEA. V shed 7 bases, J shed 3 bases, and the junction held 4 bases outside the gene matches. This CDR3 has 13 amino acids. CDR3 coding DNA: TGCAGCGCCAAGGGACTAGCGGGCTACGAGCAGTACTTC. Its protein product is CSAKGLAGYEQYF.

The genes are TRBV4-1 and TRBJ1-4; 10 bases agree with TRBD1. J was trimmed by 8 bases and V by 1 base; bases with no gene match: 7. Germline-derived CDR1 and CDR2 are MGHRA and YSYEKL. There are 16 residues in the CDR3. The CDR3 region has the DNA TGCGCCAGCAGCCAAGGGACAGGGGGGCAATACGAAAAACTGTTTTTT. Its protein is CASSQGTGGQYEKLFF.

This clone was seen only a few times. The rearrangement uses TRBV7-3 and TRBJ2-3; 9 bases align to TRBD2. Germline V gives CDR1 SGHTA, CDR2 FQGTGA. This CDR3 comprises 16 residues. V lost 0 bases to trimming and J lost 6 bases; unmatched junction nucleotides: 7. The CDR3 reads CASSLTAGGSRDTQYF. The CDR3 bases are TGTGCCAGCAGCTTAACAGCGGGGGGAAGTAGGGATACGCAGTATTTT. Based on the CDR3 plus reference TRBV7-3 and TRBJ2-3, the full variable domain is GAGVSQTPSNKVTEKGKYVELRCDPISGHTALYWYRQSLGQGPEFLIYFQGTGAADDSGLPNDRFFAVRPEGSVSTLKIQRTERGDSAVYLCASSLTAGGSRDTQYFGPGTRLTVL.

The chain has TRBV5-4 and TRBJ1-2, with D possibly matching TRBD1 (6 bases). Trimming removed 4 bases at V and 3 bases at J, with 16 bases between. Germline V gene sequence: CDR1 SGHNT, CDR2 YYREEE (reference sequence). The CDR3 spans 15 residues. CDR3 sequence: CASSRETGSYYGYTF. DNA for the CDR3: TGTGCCAGCAGCCGTGAGACAGGATCCTACTATGGCTACACCTTC.